The next 18 T cell receptor beta chains were all read from a single sample in a study of blood T cell repertoires in COVID-19 (dated by TCRdb to 2018 to 2021). The method behind the library was the immunoSEQ multiplex PCR assay. The table was pulled from immuneACCESS by TCRdb, which kept in-frame rearrangements only. Such tables lose some clones; where checked, under half of the loss comes from unresolved V genes, and the rest has no known cause. This sample comprises 150,000 to 180,000 clones, around 90% of them detected only once. Under 0.6% of the sample is in the top ten clones. Sequenced sample: peripheral blood. The receptors here all came from a man in his fifties with acute or convalescent COVID-19.

The chain employs TRBV28 and TRBJ1-5; perhaps TRBD1 as D (6 bases). V lost 5 bases and J lost 2, with 13 bases in between. In germline, CDR1 is MDHEN, CDR2 SYDVKM. The CDR3 contains 15 residues. CDR3 in amino acids: CASSLRGRGNQPQHF. CDR3 DNA: TGTGCCAGCAGTCTGAGGGGGAGGGGCAATCAGCCCCAGCATTTT.

The J gene is TRBJ2-5, the V gene TRBV19, with 9 bases aligning to TRBD1. The CDR3 extends over 13 amino acids. The trim removed 5 bases at V and 3 bases at J, leaving 1 base unmatched. In germline, CDR1 is LNHDA, CDR2 SQIVND (reference sequence). DNA of the CDR3: TGTGCCAGTAGTGGGGACAGGGAAGAGACCCAGTACTTC. Translation gives CASSGDREETQYF. The full variable domain, with the rest looked up from reference TRBV19 and TRBJ2-5, is DGGITQSPKYLFRKEGQNVTLSCEQNLNHDAMYWYRQDPGQGLRLIYYSQIVNDFQKGDIAEGYSVSREKKESFPLTVTSAQKNPTAFYLCASSGDREETQYFGPGTRLLVL.

The gene calls are TRBV28 and TRBJ1-1, with D possibly matching TRBD1 (5 bases). Trimming stripped 3 bases from V and 0 bases from J, with 11 bases between. This CDR3 comprises 15 residues. Germline V lookup: CDR1 MDHEN, CDR2 SYDVKM. CDR3 bases: TGTGCCAGCAGTTTCCAGGGAGGGATGAACACTGAAGCTTTCTTT. Translation: CASSFQGGMNTEAFF.

This rearrangement joins TRBV27 to TRBJ2-3, with 8 bases fitting TRBD1. Germline V gene data show CDR1 as MNHEY and CDR2 as SMNVEV (reference sequence). The length of the CDR3 is 17 residues. The V and J ends lost 3 bases and 3 bases, in that order; junction bases with no gene match: 11. The CDR3 DNA reads as TGTGCCAGCAGTTTGAAACTTAGGACAGGGAGAACAGATACGCAGTATTTT. As protein: CASSLKLRTGRTDTQYF.

Only one count was recorded for this clone. V and J are TRBV2 and TRBJ1-4; 7 bases agree with TRBD1. J gave up 5 bases and V 6 bases, and 3 bases lay outside the gene matches. The CDR3 extends over 13 amino acids. Germline V gene data show CDR1 as SNHLY and CDR2 as FYNNEI. CDR3 sequence (DNA): TGTGCCAGCAGGGGACAGCTAAATGAAAAACTGTTTTTT. Its translation is CASRGQLNEKLFF.

The rearrangement joins TRBV4-3 to TRBJ1-2; D perhaps matches TRBD1 (5 bases). Germline V lookup: CDR1 LGHNA, CDR2 YSLEER. V gave up 0 bases and J gave up 5 bases, with 19 bases separating them. CDR3 length equals 17 residues. CDR3 sequence: CASSQDLGGTIGYGYTF. CDR3 nucleotide sequence: TGCGCCAGCAGCCAAGATCTGGGGGGGACGATAGGGTATGGCTACACCTTC.

The chain couples TRBV30 to TRBJ2-3; 8 bases are a match to TRBD2. Germline V gene lookup returns CDR1 GTSNPN and CDR2 SVGIG (reference sequence). J lost 6 bases, V lost 2 bases, and 7 bases had no gene match. CDR3 size: 14 residues. CDR3 sequence (DNA): TGTGCCTGGAGTCTGGCGGGAGGAGTGGATACGCAGTATTTT. Residues: CAWSLAGGVDTQYF.

The CDR3 region is CASSAVGVYEQYF. DNA of the CDR3: TGTGCCAGCAGTGCCGTCGGAGTCTACGAGCAGTACTTC. V usage is TRBV28 and J usage is TRBJ2-7; D call uncertain. The V end lost 5 bases, the J end lost 3 bases, and 11 bases lay between the germline ends. CDR3 size: 13 residues. Germline V CDR1 and CDR2: MDHEN, SYDVKM.

V is TRBV7-9 and J is TRBJ2-3, with 9 bases matching TRBD2. V shed 0 bases, J shed 7 bases, and the junction held 11 bases outside the gene matches. Germline CDR1 reads SEHNR; CDR2 reads FQNEAQ (reference sequence). CDR3 length: 17 amino acids. This CDR3 reads CASSLAGGRGGPYTQYF. The CDR3 coding sequence is TGTGCCAGCAGCTTAGCGGGAGGGCGGGGGGGGCCTTATACGCAGTATTTT.

In this sample, this clone turned up a few times. This chain uses TRBV28 with TRBJ2-3; 11 nucleotides agree with TRBD2. Trimming took 8 bases from V and 4 from J; bases not matched to a gene: 5. The germline V gene has CDR1 MDHEN and CDR2 SYDVKM. This CDR3 contains 14 residues. CDR3 loop: CASGTSGSADTQYF. The CDR3 DNA reads as TGTGCCAGCGGAACTAGCGGGAGTGCAGATACGCAGTATTTT.

This chain joins TRBV7-3 and TRBJ2-2, with TRBD1 as a possible D gene (6 bases). Germline values: CDR1 SGHTA, CDR2 FQGTGA. There are 15 residues in the CDR3. Trimming removed 5 bases at V and 1 base at J, with 11 bases between. This CDR3 is CASSLQGGNTGELFF. DNA of the CDR3: TGTGCCAGCAGCCTACAGGGTGGGAACACCGGGGAGCTGTTTTTT.

This chain links TRBV4-3 with TRBJ1-2; 8 positions match TRBD1. The CDR3 totals 14 residues. CDR1 LGHNA and CDR2 YSLEER come from the germline V gene. The V and J ends lost 4 bases and 8 bases, in that order; junction bases with no gene match: 9. For the CDR3, the DNA is TGCGCCAGCAGCCCCTCCAGGGGGCGTCAGGGCTACACCTTC. Translation gives CASSPSRGRQGYTF.

The chain links TRBV7-2 to TRBJ2-2, with D possibly TRBD1 on 5 matching bases. This CDR3 spans 16 amino acids. The germline V gene has CDR1 SGHTA and CDR2 FQGNSA. Trimming left V 4 bases short and J 1 base short, with 13 bases between. The DNA of the CDR3 is TGTGCCAGCAGCTACCAAATGACAGTGAACACCGGGGAGCTGTTTTTT. It is translated as CASSYQMTVNTGELFF. The full variable domain, rest sourced from reference TRBV7-2 and TRBJ2-2, is GAGVSQSPSNKVTEKGKDVELRCDPISGHTALYWYRQSLGQGLEFLIYFQGNSAPDKSGLPSDRFSAERTGGSVSTLTIQRTQQEDSAVYLCASSYQMTVNTGELFFGEGSRLTVL.

This clone was detected once. The chain is built from TRBV14 and TRBJ2-1; no clear D. V lost 1 base and J 0 bases, leaving 10 bases between the germline ends. The CDR3 covers 16 residues. Germline V gene lookup returns CDR1 SGHDN and CDR2 FVKESK. CDR3 sequence reads: CASSQVWARSYNEQFF. DNA for the CDR3: TGTGCCAGCAGCCAAGTGTGGGCCCGCTCCTACAATGAGCAGTTCTTC.

The V call is TRBV4-1, the J call TRBJ1-5; D not resolved. Germline values: CDR1 MGHRA, CDR2 YSYEKL. The CDR3 runs to 16 residues. V was cut by 1 base and J by 6 bases, with 16 bases left in between. The CDR3 sequence: CASSQGNRRMSQPQHF. The CDR3 nucleotides are TGCGCCAGCAGCCAAGGAAACAGACGGATGAGTCAGCCCCAGCATTTT.

The chain combines TRBV11-2 with TRBJ1-2; 7 bases match TRBD1. J lost 10 bases, V lost 5 bases, and 13 bases had no gene match. The germline V gene encodes CDR1 SGHAT and CDR2 FQNNGV. CDR3 size: 14 residues. CDR3 sequence: CASSARGTAWDYTF. In DNA, the CDR3 is TGTGCCAGCAGCGCGCGAGGGACAGCGTGGGACTACACCTTC.

The gene calls are TRBV6-2 or TRBV6-3 and TRBJ2-7; D gene unclear. The CDR3 has 13 residues. Per the germline V gene, CDR1 is MNHEY and CDR2 is SVGEGT. V lost 4 bases, J lost 0 bases, and 7 bases lay in between. The CDR3 region is CASSLGSSYEQYV. In nucleotides, the CDR3 is TGTGCCAGCAGTTTGGGCAGCTCCTACGAGCAGTACGTC.

The gene calls are TRBV19 and TRBJ1-5; weak D call: TRBD1 (6 bases). Germline loops: CDR1 LNHDA, CDR2 SQIVND (reference sequence). V dropped 5 bases and J dropped 2 bases, with 10 bases sitting between them. CDR3 length: 14 amino acids. The CDR3 DNA reads TGTGCCAGTAGTGAACAGGGAGGCAATCAGCCCCAGCATTTT. Protein product: CASSEQGGNQPQHF.